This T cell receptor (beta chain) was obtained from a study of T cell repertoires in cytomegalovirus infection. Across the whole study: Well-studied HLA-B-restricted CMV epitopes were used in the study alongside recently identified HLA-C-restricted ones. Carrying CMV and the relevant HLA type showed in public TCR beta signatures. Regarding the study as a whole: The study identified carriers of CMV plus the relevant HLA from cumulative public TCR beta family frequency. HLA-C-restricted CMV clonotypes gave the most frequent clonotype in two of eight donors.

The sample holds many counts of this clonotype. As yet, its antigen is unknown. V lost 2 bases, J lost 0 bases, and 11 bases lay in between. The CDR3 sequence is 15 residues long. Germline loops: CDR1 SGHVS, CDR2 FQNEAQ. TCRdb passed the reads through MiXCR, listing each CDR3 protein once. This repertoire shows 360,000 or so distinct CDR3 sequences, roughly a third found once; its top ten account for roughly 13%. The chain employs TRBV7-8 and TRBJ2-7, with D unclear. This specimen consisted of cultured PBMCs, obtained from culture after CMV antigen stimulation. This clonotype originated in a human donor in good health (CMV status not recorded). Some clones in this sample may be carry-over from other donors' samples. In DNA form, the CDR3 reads TGTGCCAGCAGCTTATTGGCATCGAGCTCCTACGAGCAGTACTTC. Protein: CASSLLASSSYEQYF.